A selection of T cell receptor beta chains follows, all from one sample in a study of CD8+ T cells in alopecia areata. Libraries were prepared by immunoSEQ multiplex PCR; TCRdb keeps only in-frame clonotypes and omits some of them. Found here are about 90,000 clones, 44% of them singletons; the top ten hold more than 15%. The sample in question was CD8+ T cells sorted from blood, obtained at week 24, from a patient treated with tofacitinib. These receptors were collected from a human donor with alopecia areata. The conserved cysteine and the conserved F or W are not part of the CDR3 here. A D gene is named only where the DNA matches it firmly.

v_gene	j_gene	d_gene	CDR3aa
TRBV6-6	TRBJ2-7	-	ASSRDYEQY
TRBV7-8	TRBJ2-7	-	ASSRGAGGEQY
TRBV19	TRBJ2-3	TRBD2	ASSPYRGAGPTDTQY
TRBV27	TRBJ1-4	-	ASSLGQNAEKLF
TRBV7-9	TRBJ2-4	-	ASSLDGTGKNIQY
TRBV6-5	TRBJ1-1	-	ASSMRGNTEAF
TRBV7-9	TRBJ2-7	-	ASSLAGYQYEQY
TRBV9	TRBJ2-7	TRBD1	ASSVGTGAYEQY
TRBV2	TRBJ2-2	-	ASCGAGSNTGELF
TRBV2	TRBJ1-2	-	ASCDSGALYGYT
TRBV11-2	TRBJ2-7	TRBD2	ASSLVPGLAGGPNEQY
TRBV4-1	TRBJ2-7	TRBD1	ASRLDRVSAYEQY
TRBV5-1	TRBJ2-1	-	ASSPNRPPLSSYNEQF
TRBV5-4	TRBJ2-2	TRBD2	ASSPGLAGGNTGELF
TRBV29-1	TRBJ2-3	TRBD1	SVPAWGTGTYTDTQY
TRBV25-1	TRBJ2-2	-	ASSDGGFSAGELF
TRBV6-6	TRBJ2-7	-	ASSLSGHPSYEQY
TRBV29-1	TRBJ1-2	TRBD1	SVLTGGFYGYT
TRBV25-1	TRBJ2-5	-	ASNSGGSRY
TRBV4-1	TRBJ2-1	TRBD2	ASSLNGREQYNEQF
TRBV9	TRBJ1-1	-	ASSPSTREDEAF
TRBV30	TRBJ1-4	-	AWRRRGGEKLF
TRBV29-1	TRBJ1-1	TRBD1	SARDRGNTEAF
TRBV10-3	TRBJ2-7	TRBD1	AISGDRTGHEQY
TRBV25-1	TRBJ1-1	-	ASGWNTEAF
TRBV7-9	TRBJ2-1	-	ASSPVGAVSYNEQF
TRBV5-4	TRBJ2-7	-	ASRDSSYEQY
TRBV9	TRBJ2-1	TRBD2	ASSVVDSGSWDEQF
TRBV6-1	TRBJ2-3	-	ASSGDYPSTDTQY
TRBV4-3	TRBJ2-1	-	ASSLGLSSYNEQF
TRBV6-4	TRBJ1-4	-	ASSEGESEKLF
TRBV9	TRBJ2-1	-	ASSVAGPYNEQF
TRBV7-6	TRBJ1-1	-	ASSPEPARSNTEAF
TRBV29-1	TRBJ2-3	-	SVEDSPADTQY
TRBV29-1	TRBJ2-5	-	SVDGEAGWEETQY
TRBV7-2	TRBJ2-5	-	ASSLVGPGETQY
TRBV27	TRBJ2-7	TRBD1	ASSPIGTADEQY
TRBV7-2	TRBJ2-6	-	ASSDGGLGANVLT
TRBV2	TRBJ2-5	TRBD2	ASSGTSGSQETQY
TRBV6-5	TRBJ2-1	-	ASSYSLTNEQF
TRBV4-2	TRBJ2-3	-	ASSLEVPKRDTQY
TRBV27	TRBJ2-7	-	ASSLKRISSYEQY
TRBV14	TRBJ1-1	-	ASSPGGNTEAF
TRBV4-1	TRBJ2-7	-	ASSPGTSSYEQY
TRBV29-1	TRBJ2-1	-	SVAVGLNFNEQF
TRBV15	TRBJ2-7	TRBD1	ATSRDSYEQY
TRBV10-3	TRBJ2-1	TRBD2	ATRGGRNEQF
TRBV29-1	TRBJ2-7	-	SVAPAGVYEQY
TRBV7-6	TRBJ1-4	-	ASGGGSNEKLF
TRBV6-1	TRBJ2-3	-	ASSEVGQAGTDTQY
TRBV10-3	TRBJ2-6	-	ATHDTEISGANVLT
TRBV30	TRBJ2-3	TRBD2	AWRGLAGDEY